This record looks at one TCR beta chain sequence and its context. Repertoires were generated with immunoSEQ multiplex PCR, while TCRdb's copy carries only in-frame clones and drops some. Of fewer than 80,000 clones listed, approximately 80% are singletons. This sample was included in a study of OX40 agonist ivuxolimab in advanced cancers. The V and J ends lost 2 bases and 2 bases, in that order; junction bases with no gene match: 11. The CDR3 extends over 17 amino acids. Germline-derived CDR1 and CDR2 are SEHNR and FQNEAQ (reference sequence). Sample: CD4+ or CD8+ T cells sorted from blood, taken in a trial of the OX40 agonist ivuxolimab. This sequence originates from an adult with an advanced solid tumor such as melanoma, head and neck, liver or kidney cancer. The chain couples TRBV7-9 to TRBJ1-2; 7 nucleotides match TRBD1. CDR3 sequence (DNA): TGTGCCAGCAGCTTAAACCCAGATGACAGGGAAAACTATGGCTACACCTTC. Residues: CASSLNPDDRENYGYTF.